This TCR beta chain comes out of a study of shared clonotypes between healthy human individuals. The V and J ends lost 6 bases and 1 base respectively, with 4 bases between them. The CDR3 sequence is 11 residues long. Germline V CDR1 and CDR2: SGHRS, YFSETQ. Data came from immunoSEQ multiplex PCR; TCRdb stores just in-frame clones and leaves some out. The data hold about 680,000 clones, with around 78% observed a single time. To note about this clone: Different DNA sequences within this sample yield the same CDR3.

Sequenced material: memory CD4+ T cells sorted from blood. Indicated subset: CD45RA-negative fraction. The sequence derives from a woman aged 25-40 years in good health. This sequence joins TRBV5-1 and TRBJ1-1; no reliable D call. CDR3 coding DNA: TGCGCCAGCACCTCGAACACTGAAGCTTTCTTT. Its protein is CASTSNTEAFF. Full variable domain (rest looked up from reference TRBV5-1 and TRBJ1-1): KAGVTQTPRYLIKTRGQQVTLSCSPISGHRSVSWYQQTPGQGLQFLFEYFSETQRNKGNFPGRFSGRQFSNSRSEMNVSTLELGDSALYLCASTSNTEAFFGQGTRLTVV.